The source of this T cell receptor beta chain is a study of beta chain features in type 1 diabetes. V lost 2 bases to trimming and J lost 4 bases, with 11 bases between them. The CDR3 sequence is 15 residues long. Germline assignment: CDR1 MNHNY and CDR2 SVGAGI (reference sequence). Note on this clone: Its matching antigen is unknown.

Reverse transcription of all isolated RNA meant that expressed TCRB transcripts were sequenced. Clones were sequenced by immunoSEQ multiplex PCR, and TCRdb holds only the in-frame ones, with some missing. The sample lists 970,000 or so clones; roughly 17% were seen once. Study outcomes and limitations: A moderate, significant TCRB CDR3 shortening appeared in type 1 diabetes across four CD4+ subsets.

This sequence joins TRBV6-6 and TRBJ1-4; D might be TRBD1 (5 bases). Sequenced: naive CD4+ T cells from blood. This TCR was sampled from a woman aged 18-35 years in good health. The CDR3: CASSYGGVVNEKLFF. The CDR3 coding sequence is TGTGCCAGCAGTTACGGGGGTGTTGTTAATGAAAAACTGTTTTTT.